What follows are 21 T cell receptor beta chains derived from one specimen sequenced in a study of brain T cells in children with intractable seizures. Time point noted: blood from clinic visit 5 months post-surgery; TSC patient then seizure free. The assay was immunoSEQ multiplex PCR, and TCRdb's table has in-frame clones only and misses some. The table records about 340,000 clones, 93% of them present only once. Sample: peripheral blood, taken approximately 5 months after surgery. These receptors were obtained from a boy under two years old with tuberous sclerosis and intractable seizures.

The CDR3 DNA reads as TGTGCCAGCAGTGAAGAGATGTACAGAACTCTCGACTATGGCTACACCTTC. This encodes CASSEEMYRTLDYGYTF. The chain joins TRBV6-1 to TRBJ1-2; D is undetermined. Trimming left V 1 base short and J 3 bases short, with 18 bases between. CDR1 and CDR2 (germline): MNHNS, SASEGT. This CDR3 contains 17 residues.

The chain recombines TRBV24-1 with TRBJ2-7; no definite D call. The CDR3 contains 15 residues. V shed 4 bases and J shed 0 bases, with 12 bases lying between them. Germline V gene sequence: CDR1 KGHDR, CDR2 SFDVKD. The CDR3 sequence is CATSDPGPSSYEQYF. The CDR3 DNA reads as TGTGCCACCAGTGACCCCGGGCCGAGCTCCTACGAGCAGTACTTC.

The chain uses TRBV7-9 and TRBJ2-5; D is unclear. CDR1 and CDR2 (germline): SEHNR, FQNEAQ (reference sequence). This CDR3 has 15 amino acids. V lost 0 bases to trimming and J lost 2 bases, with 10 bases between them. In DNA form, the CDR3 reads TGTGCCAGCAGCTTAGCCGGAACCAATCAAGAGACCCAGTACTTC. Translated, it gives CASSLAGTNQETQYF.

This rearrangement joins TRBV13 to TRBJ2-5; either TRBD1 or TRBD2 may supply D (6 bases each). Germline V gene lookup returns CDR1 PRHDT and CDR2 FYEKMQ (reference sequence). The CDR3 is made up of 13 amino acids. The ends were cut back, 6 bases at V and 3 bases at J, with 11 bases in the middle. The CDR3 DNA reads as TGTGCCAGCAGGATGAGGGGGGAAGAGACCCAGTACTTC. Translated, it gives CASRMRGEETQYF.

V usage is TRBV10-2 and J usage is TRBJ1-2; TRBD1 might be the D (5 bases). Trimming cost V 4 bases and J 8 bases, with 14 bases left between them. CDR1 and CDR2 (germline): WSHSY, SAAADI. The CDR3 runs 13 residues. The CDR3 DNA sequence: TGCGCCAGCAGTGGACAGTACCTAGGAGGCTACACCTTC. Translation gives CASSGQYLGGYTF.

The rearrangement joins TRBV6-5 to TRBJ2-7, with D maybe TRBD1 (5 bases). Germline V gene sequence: CDR1 MNHEY, CDR2 SVGAGI. Trimming stripped 6 bases from V and 1 base from J, with 10 bases between. The CDR3 has 13 amino acids. CDR3 bases: TGTGCCAGCAGCACGGACACATCCTACGAGCAGTACTTC. As protein: CASSTDTSYEQYF.

The V and J genes are TRBV19 and TRBJ1-2; the D is unclear. CDR3 length equals 13 residues. Trimming cost V 5 bases and J 1 base, with 8 bases left between them. Germline V gene sequence: CDR1 LNHDA, CDR2 SQIVND (reference sequence). This CDR3 reads CASSPRVNYGYTF. The CDR3 nucleotides are TGTGCCAGTAGTCCCCGGGTTAACTATGGCTACACCTTC.

This chain joins TRBV5-6 and TRBJ2-3; possible D gene TRBD2, 5 bases. Germline lookup yields CDR1 SGHDT and CDR2 YYEEEE. CDR3 length: 15 amino acids. The V end lost 1 base, the J end lost 6 bases, and 15 bases lay between the germline ends. The DNA for the CDR3 is TGTGCCAGCAGCTTGTATCCCCCGCGGGCTGATACGCAGTATTTT. It yields the protein CASSLYPPRADTQYF.

This sequence joins TRBV7-9 and TRBJ2-1, with D maybe TRBD2 (5 bases). Germline values: CDR1 SEHNR, CDR2 FQNEAQ (reference sequence). The CDR3 is made up of 16 amino acids. The V end lost 5 bases, the J end lost 4 bases, and 18 bases lay between the germline ends. CDR3: CASSRKPAGSYNEQFF. As DNA, the CDR3 is TGTGCCAGCAGCAGAAAACCCGCGGGCTCATACAATGAGCAGTTCTTC.

The CDR3 coding sequence is TGTGCCAGCAGCTTAGATCTAGCGGGATACAATGAGCAGTTCTTC. Translating it yields CASSLDLAGYNEQFF. The V call is TRBV7-3, the J call TRBJ2-1; 9 positions agree with TRBD2. Germline V gene data show CDR1 as SGHTA and CDR2 as FQGTGA. The V and J ends lost 2 bases and 4 bases, in that order; junction bases with no gene match: 3. The CDR3 is 15 amino acids.

The chain carries TRBV15 and TRBJ2-2; 10 nucleotides align to TRBD2. Trimming removed 3 bases from V and 4 bases from J; junction bases left unmatched: 11. The CDR3 loop spans 18 amino acids. Germline V gene data show CDR1 as LNHNV and CDR2 as YYDKDF (reference sequence). The CDR3 region has the DNA TGTGCCACCAGCAGTTCAACCCTAGCGGGGGTTTCCACCGGGGAGCTGTTTTTT. Amino acids: CATSSSTLAGVSTGELFF.

J is TRBJ1-3 and V is TRBV7-9, with a tentative D call TRBD1 (5 bases). CDR3 length: 15 residues. From germline, CDR1 is SEHNR and CDR2 FQNEAQ (reference sequence). V was pared by 4 bases and J by 2 bases, with 12 bases between. CDR3 DNA sequence: TGTGCCAGCAGCTCCAGGGATCTCCCTGGAAACACCATATATTTT. It is translated as CASSSRDLPGNTIYF.

The chain joins TRBV28 to TRBJ2-1; TRBD2 aligns across 9 bases. Per germline, CDR1 MDHEN and CDR2 SYDVKM. Losses at the gene ends were 3 bases for V and 9 bases for J; bases not matched to a gene: 9. CDR3 length equals 15 residues. CDR3 sequence (DNA): TGTGCCAGCAGTTTCCTCGCGGGGGGGCCTGGTGAGCAGTTCTTC. Translating it yields CASSFLAGGPGEQFF.

The rearrangement joins TRBV7-9 to TRBJ1-1, with TRBD1 as a possible D gene (6 bases). This CDR3 comprises 13 residues. Germline V gives CDR1 SEHNR, CDR2 FQNEAQ (reference sequence). V was pared by 0 bases and J by 4 bases, with 6 bases between. The CDR3 loop reads CASSLAQGTEAFF. As DNA, the CDR3 is TGTGCCAGCAGCTTAGCACAGGGCACTGAAGCTTTCTTT.

The chain uses TRBV15 and TRBJ1-2; D uncertain. Trimming cost V 5 bases and J 0 bases, with 7 bases left between them. The CDR3 is 13 residues long. Germline CDR1 is LNHNV and CDR2 is YYDKDF (reference sequence). CDR3 sequence (DNA): TGTGCCACCAGCTTTGGACCTAACTATGGCTACACCTTC. Its protein is CATSFGPNYGYTF.

V usage is TRBV19 and J usage is TRBJ2-3, with TRBD1 matching 7 bases. Germline V gives CDR1 LNHDA, CDR2 SQIVND (reference sequence). The V gene end was trimmed by 6 bases and the J gene end by 1 base; junction bases not matched to a gene: 7. This CDR3 spans 15 amino acids. The CDR3 DNA follows: TGTGCCAGTAGGAGACAGGGTGTGGGCACAGATACGCAGTATTTT. The encoded protein is CASRRQGVGTDTQYF.

The chain recombines TRBV21-1 with TRBJ2-1; TRBD2, the D gene given by the table, was not confirmed from the DNA. TRBV21-1 is reported as a pseudogene. The CDR3 is made up of 13 amino acids. For the CDR3, the DNA is TGTGCCAGCAGCCGCGGTTCCTACAATGAGCAGTTCTTC. Translation gives CASSRGSYNEQFF.

The rearrangement joins TRBV19 to TRBJ1-5, with 7 bases that match TRBD1. Looked up from germline, CDR1 is LNHDA and CDR2 is SQIVND (reference sequence). This CDR3 spans 13 amino acids. After removal of 6 bases from V and 6 bases from J, the junction contained 5 bases not matched to a gene. CDR3 coding DNA: TGTGCCAGTAGCTTCAGGGGGGGTCAGCCCCAGCATTTT. Translating gives CASSFRGGQPQHF.

The chain uses TRBV5-1 and TRBJ1-2, with 9 nucleotides matching TRBD1. Trimming at V came to 4 bases and at J to 6 bases, leaving 4 bases not matched to a gene. This CDR3 is 13 amino acids long. Germline CDR1 is SGHRS and CDR2 is YFSETQ. DNA of the CDR3: TGCGCCAGCAGCCTTACAGGGGGCCATGGCTACACCTTC. Encoded protein: CASSLTGGHGYTF.

This chain joins TRBV6-1 and TRBJ2-5; D not certain. Deletions cut 2 bases from V and 4 bases from J, with 11 bases between. Germline loops: CDR1 MNHNS, CDR2 SASEGT. The CDR3 sequence is 14 residues long. The CDR3 sequence is CASSESGGLETQYF. CDR3 coding DNA: TGTGCCAGCAGTGAATCAGGCGGCCTAGAGACCCAGTACTTC.

This chain joins TRBV7-3 and TRBJ2-5; 10 bases fit TRBD2. CDR1 SGHTA and CDR2 FQGTGA come from the germline V gene. V trimming: 5 bases; J trimming: 1 base; junction bases outside the gene matches: 13. The CDR3 extends over 18 amino acids. The CDR3 coding sequence is TGTGCCAGCAGCATTGGGACTAGCGCTGACCCTCTCCAAGAGACCCAGTACTTC. It encodes CASSIGTSADPLQETQYF.